Each of the 16 T cell receptor beta chains below was sequenced from the same sample in a study of cytomegalovirus exposure and HLA in healthy donors. This PCR relied on a set of 60 Vbeta primers and 13 Jbeta primers. Clones were read by immunoSEQ multiplex PCR, and TCRdb kept only the in-frame ones, dropping some. The sample consists of about 180,000 clones, around 78% of them appearing once. The sample consisted of PBMCs. The receptor source for this set is a man aged 18 to 29 in good health and CMV-seronegative.

The gene calls are TRBV2 and TRBJ1-5; D gene ambiguous. The CDR3 contains 16 residues. Trimming shortened V by 5 bases and J by 2 bases, and 16 bases separated the two germline ends. Per germline, CDR1 SNHLY and CDR2 FYNNEI. CDR3 region: CASSPPGGTGNQPQHF. The DNA of the CDR3 is TGTGCCAGCAGTCCCCCCGGAGGCACTGGCAATCAGCCCCAGCATTTT.

In this sample, this clone turned up once. This sequence joins TRBV6-5 and TRBJ1-3; 9 bases line up with TRBD1. V shed 4 bases, J shed 4 bases, and the junction held 5 bases outside the gene matches. There are 15 residues in the CDR3. Germline assignment: CDR1 MNHEY and CDR2 SVGAGI. CDR3: CASSSTGGEGNTIYF. In DNA form, the CDR3 reads TGTGCCAGCAGTTCTACAGGGGGCGAAGGAAACACCATATATTTT.

The chain links TRBV6-6 to TRBJ1-2; D is perhaps TRBD1 (6 bases). Germline V gives CDR1 MNHNY, CDR2 SVGAGI (reference sequence). V was clipped by 2 bases and J by 6 bases, with 13 bases between them. This CDR3 has 14 residues. The CDR3 loop is CASSYQAGGDGYTF. Here the CDR3 DNA reads TGTGCCAGCAGTTACCAAGCGGGGGGCGATGGCTACACCTTC.

This clone was observed a handful of times. The chain joins TRBV2 to TRBJ1-6; 7 bases align to TRBD1. The CDR3 has 16 residues. Germline V gene sequence: CDR1 SNHLY, CDR2 FYNNEI. Trimming removed 4 bases from V and 13 bases from J; junction bases left unmatched: 16. CDR3 in DNA: TGTGCCAGCAGTGCAGTCAGGGGGGACCCCATAAGGCCCCTCCACTTT. This sequence encodes CASSAVRGDPIRPLHF.

The chain recombines TRBV28 with TRBJ1-2; the match to TRBD1 covers 9 bases. Germline CDR1 MDHEN, CDR2 SYDVKM. The CDR3 is 14 amino acids. With V trimmed by 10 bases and J by 2 bases, 8 bases remained unmatched. The CDR3 is CAIDRGISNYGYTF. The CDR3 DNA reads as TGTGCCATCGACAGGGGGATCTCCAACTATGGCTACACCTTC.

The CDR3 reads CASSTPGNEQFF. Written as DNA, the CDR3 is TGTGCCAGCAGCACACCAGGGAATGAGCAGTTCTTC. V and J are TRBV7-3 and TRBJ2-1; TRBD1 is a possible D gene (5 bases). This CDR3 is 12 amino acids long. Germline V gene lookup returns CDR1 SGHTA and CDR2 FQGTGA. The V gene lost 5 bases and the J gene lost 7 bases, with 9 bases spanning the gap.

This clone was observed a few times. The V and J genes are TRBV15 and TRBJ2-5; 7 bases align to TRBD1. J was trimmed by 1 base and V by 3 bases; bases with no gene match: 11. The germline V gene has CDR1 LNHNV and CDR2 YYDKDF (reference sequence). The CDR3 runs to 17 residues. The CDR3 DNA follows: TGTGCCACCAGCAGCCCCCGAGGTTGGACAGGCCAAGAGACCCAGTACTTC. This codes for CATSSPRGWTGQETQYF.

The chain uses TRBV4-1 and TRBJ2-1, with D perhaps matching TRBD1 (6 bases). Deletions cut 2 bases from V and 2 bases from J, with 16 bases between. Germline assignment: CDR1 MGHRA and CDR2 YSYEKL. This CDR3 contains 17 residues. This chain's CDR3 is CASSQFGPGDTYNEQFF. The CDR3 region has the DNA TGCGCCAGCAGCCAATTCGGCCCCGGGGACACCTACAATGAGCAGTTCTTC.

V and J are TRBV5-1 and TRBJ1-1; D might be TRBD1 (6 bases). The V end lost 1 base, the J end lost 4 bases, and 17 bases lay between the germline ends. The CDR3 contains 16 residues. Germline CDR1 reads SGHRS; CDR2 reads YFSETQ. CDR3 loop: CASSLRFGQGITEAFF. The CDR3 nucleotides are TGCGCCAGCAGCTTGCGTTTCGGGCAGGGGATCACTGAAGCTTTCTTT. The variable domain in full, completed from reference TRBV5-1 and TRBJ1-1, reads KAGVTQTPRYLIKTRGQQVTLSCSPISGHRSVSWYQQTPGQGLQFLFEYFSETQRNKGNFPGRFSGRQFSNSRSEMNVSTLELGDSALYLCASSLRFGQGITEAFFGQGTRLTVV.

The CDR3 region has the DNA TGTGCCAGCAGTTTACCTACCTCTGGGGCCAACGTCCTGACTTTC. It yields the protein CASSLPTSGANVLTF. The chain has TRBV28 and TRBJ2-6; D is unresolved. Germline CDR1 and CDR2: MDHEN and SYDVKM. V dropped 2 bases and J dropped 0 bases, with 5 bases sitting between them. The CDR3 covers 15 residues.

V usage is TRBV5-1 and J usage is TRBJ2-1; 12 bases match TRBD2. The ends lost 4 bases at V and 8 bases at J; junction bases unmatched: 4. Germline-derived CDR1 and CDR2 are SGHRS and YFSETQ. This CDR3 is 14 amino acids long. The CDR3 DNA follows: TGCGCCAGCAGCCCCGGACTAGCGGGACATGAGCAGTTCTTC. Translation: CASSPGLAGHEQFF.

The chain joins TRBV14 to TRBJ2-7, with D tentatively TRBD1 (5 bases). Trimming stripped 4 bases from V and 0 bases from J, with 16 bases between. The CDR3 covers 16 residues. Germline lookup yields CDR1 SGHDN and CDR2 FVKESK. The CDR3 loop reads CASSPLVEDNSYEQYF. The CDR3 coding sequence is TGTGCCAGCAGCCCCCTCGTAGAGGACAACTCCTACGAGCAGTACTTC.

The chain is built from TRBV13 and TRBJ2-1; D gene ambiguous. V shed 5 bases and J shed 10 bases, with 12 bases lying between them. Germline CDR1 PRHDT, CDR2 FYEKMQ (reference sequence). The CDR3 consists of 12 residues. The chain's CDR3 is CASSHSRWEQFF. The CDR3 DNA reads as TGTGCCAGCAGCCACTCGAGGTGGGAGCAGTTCTTC.

The chain employs TRBV28 and TRBJ1-6, with D unresolved. The CDR3 runs 15 residues. Germline CDR1 reads MDHEN; CDR2 reads SYDVKM. The V gene lost 3 bases and the J gene lost 6 bases, with 12 bases spanning the gap. CDR3 nucleotides: TGTGCCAGCAGTTTGTCCCAGGCTGGTAATTCACCCCTCCACTTT. Protein sequence: CASSLSQAGNSPLHF.

The CDR3 sequence is CASRRTGLNYEQYF. CDR3 DNA: TGTGCCAGCAGGAGGACAGGACTTAACTACGAGCAGTACTTC. The rearrangement joins TRBV28 to TRBJ2-7; 7 bases match TRBD1. The CDR3 runs to 14 residues. Germline V gene data show CDR1 as MDHEN and CDR2 as SYDVKM. J gave up 3 bases and V 6 bases, and 8 bases lay outside the gene matches.

The CDR3 coding sequence is TGCAGCGTGGCCAGAGGTGAGGGATTCTACGAGCAGTACTTC. Protein sequence: CSVARGEGFYEQYF. The rearrangement uses TRBV29-1 and TRBJ2-5; tentatively, D is TRBD2 (5 bases). The J call may be in error: the DNA end matches TRBJ2-7 better. Germline V CDR1 and CDR2: SQVTM, ANQGSEA. The CDR3 length is 14 residues.